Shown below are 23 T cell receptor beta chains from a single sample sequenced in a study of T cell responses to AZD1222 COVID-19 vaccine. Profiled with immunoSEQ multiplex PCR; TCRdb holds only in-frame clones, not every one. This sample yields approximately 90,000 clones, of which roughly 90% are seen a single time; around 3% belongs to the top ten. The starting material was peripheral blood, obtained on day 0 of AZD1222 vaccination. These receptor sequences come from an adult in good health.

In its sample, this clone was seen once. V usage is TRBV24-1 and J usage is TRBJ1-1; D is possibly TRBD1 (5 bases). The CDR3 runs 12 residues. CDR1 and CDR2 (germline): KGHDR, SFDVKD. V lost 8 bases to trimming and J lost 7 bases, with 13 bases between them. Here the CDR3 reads CATKGGAGEAFF. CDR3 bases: TGTGCCACCAAGGGAGGGGCAGGTGAAGCTTTCTTT.

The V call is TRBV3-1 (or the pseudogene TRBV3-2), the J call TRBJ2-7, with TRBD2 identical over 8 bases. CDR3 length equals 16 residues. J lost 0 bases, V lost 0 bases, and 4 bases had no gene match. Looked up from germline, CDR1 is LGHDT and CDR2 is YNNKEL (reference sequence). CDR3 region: CASSQDSGGSSYEQYF. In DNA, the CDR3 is TGTGCCAGCAGCCAAGATTCGGGGGGGAGCTCCTACGAGCAGTACTTC.

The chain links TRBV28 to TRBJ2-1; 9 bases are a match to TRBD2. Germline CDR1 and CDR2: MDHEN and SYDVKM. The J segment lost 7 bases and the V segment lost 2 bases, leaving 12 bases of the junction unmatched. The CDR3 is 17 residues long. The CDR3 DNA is TGTGCCAGCAGTTTAGGAGTAGCGGGAGCTTTGAGGAATGAGCAGTTCTTC. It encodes CASSLGVAGALRNEQFF.

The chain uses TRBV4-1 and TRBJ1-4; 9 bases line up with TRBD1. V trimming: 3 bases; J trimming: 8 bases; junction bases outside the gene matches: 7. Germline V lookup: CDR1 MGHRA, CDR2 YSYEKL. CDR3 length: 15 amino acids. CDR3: CASSQPGTGKEKLFF. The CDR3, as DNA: TGCGCCAGCAGCCAGCCCGGGACAGGGAAAGAAAAACTGTTTTTT.

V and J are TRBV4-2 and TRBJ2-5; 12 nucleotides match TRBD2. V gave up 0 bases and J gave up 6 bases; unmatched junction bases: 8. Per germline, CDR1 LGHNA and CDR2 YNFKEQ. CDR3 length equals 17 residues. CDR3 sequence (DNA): TGTGCCAGCAGCCAAGATTATCTAGCGGGAGGGACGAAGACCCAGTACTTC. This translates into CASSQDYLAGGTKTQYF.

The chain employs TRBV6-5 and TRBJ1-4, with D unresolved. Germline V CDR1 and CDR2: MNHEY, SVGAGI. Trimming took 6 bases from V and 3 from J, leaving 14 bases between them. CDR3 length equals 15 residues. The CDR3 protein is CASRPRWQPNEKLFF. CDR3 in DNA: TGTGCCAGCAGGCCCCGGTGGCAGCCTAATGAAAAACTGTTTTTT.

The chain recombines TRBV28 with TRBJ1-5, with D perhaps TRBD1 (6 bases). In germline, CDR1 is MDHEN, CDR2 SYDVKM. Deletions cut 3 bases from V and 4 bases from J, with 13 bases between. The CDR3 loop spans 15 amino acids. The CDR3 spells CASSFQGRPNQPQHF. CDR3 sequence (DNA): TGTGCCAGCAGTTTTCAGGGGCGCCCTAATCAGCCCCAGCATTTT.

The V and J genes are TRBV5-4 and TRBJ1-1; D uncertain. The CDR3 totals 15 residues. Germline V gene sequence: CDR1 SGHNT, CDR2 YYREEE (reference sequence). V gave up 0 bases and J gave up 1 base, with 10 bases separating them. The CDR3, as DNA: TGTGCCAGCAGCTTGGAGGTAGAGAGGAACACTGAAGCTTTCTTT. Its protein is CASSLEVERNTEAFF. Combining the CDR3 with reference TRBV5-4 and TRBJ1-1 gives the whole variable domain ETGVTQSPTHLIKTRGQQVTLRCSSQSGHNTVSWYQQALGQGPQFIFQYYREEENGRGNFPPRFSGLQFPNYSSELNVNALELDDSALYLCASSLEVERNTEAFFGQGTRLTVV.

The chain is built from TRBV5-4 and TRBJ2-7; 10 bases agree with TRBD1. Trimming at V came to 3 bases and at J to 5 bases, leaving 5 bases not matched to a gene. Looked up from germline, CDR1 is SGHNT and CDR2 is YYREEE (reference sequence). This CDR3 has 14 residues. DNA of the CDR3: TGTGCCAGCAGCTCTGGACAGGGGGTCCACGAGCAGTACTTC. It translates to CASSSGQGVHEQYF.

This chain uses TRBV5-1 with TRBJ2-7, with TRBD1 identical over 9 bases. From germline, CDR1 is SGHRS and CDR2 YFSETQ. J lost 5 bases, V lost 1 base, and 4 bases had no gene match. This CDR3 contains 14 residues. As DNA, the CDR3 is TGCGCCAGCAGCTTGAGGGGACAGGGCGACGAGCAGTACTTC. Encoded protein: CASSLRGQGDEQYF.

The CDR3 bases are TGTGCCAGCAGTTTATCTTGGGACGCAAGCTCCTATAATTCACCCCTCCACTTT. Residues: CASSLSWDASSYNSPLHF. The rearrangement uses TRBV27 and TRBJ1-6, with a weak D call TRBD1 (5 bases). Germline V gene data show CDR1 as MNHEY and CDR2 as SMNVEV (reference sequence). V was pared by 0 bases and J by 0 bases, with 12 bases between. There are 18 residues in the CDR3.

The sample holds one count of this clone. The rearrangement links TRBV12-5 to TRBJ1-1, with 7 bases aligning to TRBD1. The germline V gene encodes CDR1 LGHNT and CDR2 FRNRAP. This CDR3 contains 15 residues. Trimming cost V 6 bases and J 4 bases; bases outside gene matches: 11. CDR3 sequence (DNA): TGTGCTAGTGGCCCATTAGTCCCAGGGGGCACTGAAGCTTTCTTT. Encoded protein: CASGPLVPGGTEAFF.

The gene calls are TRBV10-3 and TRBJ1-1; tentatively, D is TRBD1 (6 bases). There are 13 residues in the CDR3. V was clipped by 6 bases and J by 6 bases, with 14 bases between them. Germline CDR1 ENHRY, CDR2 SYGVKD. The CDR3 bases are TGTGCCATCAGCGCACAGGGAGACCCTGAAGCTTTCTTT. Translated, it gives CAISAQGDPEAFF.

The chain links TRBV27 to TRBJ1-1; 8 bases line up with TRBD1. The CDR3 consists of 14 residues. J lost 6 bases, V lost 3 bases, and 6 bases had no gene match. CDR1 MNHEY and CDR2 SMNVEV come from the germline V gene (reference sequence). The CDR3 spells CASSLIRGHAEAFF. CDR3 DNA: TGTGCCAGCAGTTTGATCAGGGGGCATGCTGAAGCTTTCTTT.

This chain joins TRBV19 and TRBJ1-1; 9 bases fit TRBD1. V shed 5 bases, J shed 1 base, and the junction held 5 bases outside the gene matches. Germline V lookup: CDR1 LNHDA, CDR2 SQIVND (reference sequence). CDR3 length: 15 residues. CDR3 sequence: CASSPWTGANTEAFF. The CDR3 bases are TGTGCCAGTAGTCCCTGGACAGGGGCGAACACTGAAGCTTTCTTT.

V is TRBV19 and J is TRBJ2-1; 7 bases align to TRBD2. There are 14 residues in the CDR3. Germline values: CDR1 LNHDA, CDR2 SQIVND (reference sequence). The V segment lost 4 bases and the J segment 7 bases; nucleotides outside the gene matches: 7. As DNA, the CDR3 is TGTGCCAGTAGTACCCGGCGGGAGACAAATGAGCAGTTCTTC. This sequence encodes CASSTRRETNEQFF.

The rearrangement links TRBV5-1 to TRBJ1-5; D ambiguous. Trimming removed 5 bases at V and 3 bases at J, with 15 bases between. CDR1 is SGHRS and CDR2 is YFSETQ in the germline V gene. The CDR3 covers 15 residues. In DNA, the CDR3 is TGCGCCAGCAGACTGGACGGCTACTTCAATCAGCCCCAGCATTTT. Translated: CASRLDGYFNQPQHF.

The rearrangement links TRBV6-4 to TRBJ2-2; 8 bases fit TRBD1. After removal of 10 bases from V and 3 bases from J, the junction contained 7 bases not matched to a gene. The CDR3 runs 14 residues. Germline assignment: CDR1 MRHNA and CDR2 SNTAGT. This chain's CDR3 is CATADRAYTGELFF. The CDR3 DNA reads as TGTGCCACCGCGGACAGGGCGTACACCGGGGAGCTGTTTTTT.

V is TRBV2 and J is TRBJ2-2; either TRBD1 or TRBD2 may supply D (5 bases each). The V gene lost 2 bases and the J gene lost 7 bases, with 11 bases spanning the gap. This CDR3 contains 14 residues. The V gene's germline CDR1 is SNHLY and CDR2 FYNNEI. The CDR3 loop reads CASSELGRVGELFF. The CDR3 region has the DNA TGTGCCAGCAGTGAACTGGGGCGGGTCGGGGAGCTGTTTTTT.

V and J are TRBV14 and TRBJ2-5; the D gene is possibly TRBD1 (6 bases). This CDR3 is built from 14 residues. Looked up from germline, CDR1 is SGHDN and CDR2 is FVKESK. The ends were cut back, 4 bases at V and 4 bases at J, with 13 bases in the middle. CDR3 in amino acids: CASSPSLGGETQYF. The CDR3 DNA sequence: TGTGCCAGCAGCCCGTCTTTAGGGGGAGAGACCCAGTACTTC.

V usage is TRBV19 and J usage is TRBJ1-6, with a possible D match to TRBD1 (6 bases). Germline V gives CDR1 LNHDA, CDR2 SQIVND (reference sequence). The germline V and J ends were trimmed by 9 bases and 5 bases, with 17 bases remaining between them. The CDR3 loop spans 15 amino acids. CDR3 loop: CASHHRDKHNSPLHF. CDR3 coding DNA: TGTGCCAGCCACCACCGGGACAAACATAATTCACCCCTCCACTTT.

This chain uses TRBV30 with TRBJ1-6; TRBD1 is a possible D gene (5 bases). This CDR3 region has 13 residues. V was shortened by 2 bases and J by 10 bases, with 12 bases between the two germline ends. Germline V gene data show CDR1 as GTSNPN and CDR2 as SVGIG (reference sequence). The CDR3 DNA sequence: TGTGCCTGGAGTACGACGGGGCGCTCACCCCTCCACTTT. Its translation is CAWSTTGRSPLHF.

The CDR3 bases are TGCAGCGTCGCGGACAGGGGGCTCTACAATGAGCAGTTCTTC. Translated: CSVADRGLYNEQFF. The chain recombines TRBV29-1 with TRBJ2-1, with 11 bases matching TRBD1. The CDR3 consists of 14 residues. The V gene's germline CDR1 is SQVTM and CDR2 ANQGSEA. V was clipped by 6 bases and J by 3 bases; unmatched bases: 4.